Sequencing of this T cell receptor (beta chain) was carried out in a study of blood T cell repertoires in COVID-19. Original analysis: Estimates of nucleated cell counts were drawn from the amplification of reference gene primers. Repertoires were generated with immunoSEQ multiplex PCR, while TCRdb's copy carries only in-frame clones and drops some. Clonal size and the V and J genes are those of that table, whereas D and trimming came from the DNA. The sample has roughly 420,000 clones; 85% to 90% are singletons. The CDR3 spans 15 residues. Germline V gene data show CDR1 as KGHSH and CDR2 as LQKENI. The germline V and J ends were trimmed by 2 bases and 1 base, with 9 bases remaining between them.

This TCR came from a woman in her thirties with acute COVID-19. The V and J genes are TRBV18 and TRBJ1-3, with D perhaps matching TRBD1 (5 bases). Sequenced input: PBMCs or T cells enriched from blood (not recorded which). This chain's CDR3 is CASSPLRQSGNTIYF. CDR3 coding DNA: TGTGCCAGCTCACCATTACGACAGTCTGGAAACACCATATATTTT.